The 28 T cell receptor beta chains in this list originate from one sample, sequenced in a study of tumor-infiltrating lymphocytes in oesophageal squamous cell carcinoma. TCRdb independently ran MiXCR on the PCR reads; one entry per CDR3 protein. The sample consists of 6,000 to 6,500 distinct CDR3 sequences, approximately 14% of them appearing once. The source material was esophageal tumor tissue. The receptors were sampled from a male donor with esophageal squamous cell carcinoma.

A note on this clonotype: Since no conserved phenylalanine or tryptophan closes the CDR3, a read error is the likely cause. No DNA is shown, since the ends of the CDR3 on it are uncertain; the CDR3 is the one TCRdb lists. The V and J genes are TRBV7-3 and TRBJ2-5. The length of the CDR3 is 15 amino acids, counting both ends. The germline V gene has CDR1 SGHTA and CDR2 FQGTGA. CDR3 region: CASSLTAYNEQFFGS.

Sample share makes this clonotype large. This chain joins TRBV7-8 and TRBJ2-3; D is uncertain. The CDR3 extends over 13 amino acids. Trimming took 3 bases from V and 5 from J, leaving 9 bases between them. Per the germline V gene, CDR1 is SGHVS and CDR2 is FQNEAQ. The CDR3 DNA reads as TGTGCCAGCAGCTTCGACCTCGGAGATACGCAGTATTTT. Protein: CASSFDLGDTQYF.

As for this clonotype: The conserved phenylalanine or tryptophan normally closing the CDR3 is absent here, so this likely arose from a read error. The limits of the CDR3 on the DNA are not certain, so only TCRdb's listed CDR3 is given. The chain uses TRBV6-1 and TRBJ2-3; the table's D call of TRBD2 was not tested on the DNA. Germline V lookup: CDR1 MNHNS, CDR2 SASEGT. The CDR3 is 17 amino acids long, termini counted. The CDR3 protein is CASSSLAGGMETQYFGP.

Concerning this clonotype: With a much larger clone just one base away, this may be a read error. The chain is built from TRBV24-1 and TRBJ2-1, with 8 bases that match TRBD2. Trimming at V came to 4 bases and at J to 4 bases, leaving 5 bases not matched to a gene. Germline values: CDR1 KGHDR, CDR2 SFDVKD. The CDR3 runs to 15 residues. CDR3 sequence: CATSERGVQYNEQFF. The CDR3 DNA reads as TGTGCCACCAGTGAGCGGGGGGTCCAATACAATGAGCAGTTCTTC.

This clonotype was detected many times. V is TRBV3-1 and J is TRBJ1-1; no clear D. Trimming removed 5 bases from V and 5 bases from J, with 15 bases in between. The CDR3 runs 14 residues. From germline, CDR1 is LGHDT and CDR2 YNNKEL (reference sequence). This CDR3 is CASSVGSAVTEAFF. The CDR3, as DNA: TGTGCCAGCAGCGTCGGATCCGCGGTTACTGAAGCTTTCTTT.

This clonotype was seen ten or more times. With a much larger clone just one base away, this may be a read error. The CDR3 bases are TGTGCCAGCAGTCATCTTATAGCGGGGGGACGTTCCTACAATGAGCAGTACTTC. Its protein product is CASSHLIAGGRSYNEQYF. The V call is TRBV28, the J call TRBJ2-7; the match to TRBD2 covers 10 bases. The ends lost 5 bases at V and 7 bases at J; junction bases unmatched: 20. The CDR3 runs 18 residues. CDR1 and CDR2 from the germline V gene are MDHEN and SYDVKM.

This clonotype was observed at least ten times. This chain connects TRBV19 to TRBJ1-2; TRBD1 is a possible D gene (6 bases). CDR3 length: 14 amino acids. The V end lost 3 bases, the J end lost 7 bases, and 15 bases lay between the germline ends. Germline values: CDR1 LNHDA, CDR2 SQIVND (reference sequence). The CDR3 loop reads CASSISGDTGGYTF. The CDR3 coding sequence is TGTGCCAGTAGTATCTCAGGGGATACGGGTGGCTACACCTTC.

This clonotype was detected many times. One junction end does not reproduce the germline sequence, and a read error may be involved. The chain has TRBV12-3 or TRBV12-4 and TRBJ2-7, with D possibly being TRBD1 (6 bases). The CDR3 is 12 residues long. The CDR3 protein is CASSQGNSPLHF. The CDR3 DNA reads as TGTGCCAGCAGTCAGGGGAATTCACCCCTCCACTTC.

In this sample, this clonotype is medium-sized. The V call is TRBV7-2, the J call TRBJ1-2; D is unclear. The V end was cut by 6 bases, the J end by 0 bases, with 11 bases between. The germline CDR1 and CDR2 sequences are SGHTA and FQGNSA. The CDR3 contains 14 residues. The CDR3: CASRLQLANYGYTF. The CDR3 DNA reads TGTGCCAGCAGGCTCCAGTTAGCTAACTATGGCTACACCTTC. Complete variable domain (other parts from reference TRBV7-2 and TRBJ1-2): GAGVSQSPSNKVTEKGKDVELRCDPISGHTALYWYRQSLGQGLEFLIYFQGNSAPDKSGLPSDRFSAERTGGSVSTLTIQRTQQEDSAVYLCASRLQLANYGYTFGSGTRLTVV.

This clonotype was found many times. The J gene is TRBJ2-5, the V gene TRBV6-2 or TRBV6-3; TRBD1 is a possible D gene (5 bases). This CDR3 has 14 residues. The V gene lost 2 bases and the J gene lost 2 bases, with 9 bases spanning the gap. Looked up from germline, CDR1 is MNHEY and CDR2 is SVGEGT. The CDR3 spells CASSYQQVQETQYF. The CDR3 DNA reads TGTGCCAGCAGTTACCAACAGGTTCAAGAGACCCAGTACTTC.

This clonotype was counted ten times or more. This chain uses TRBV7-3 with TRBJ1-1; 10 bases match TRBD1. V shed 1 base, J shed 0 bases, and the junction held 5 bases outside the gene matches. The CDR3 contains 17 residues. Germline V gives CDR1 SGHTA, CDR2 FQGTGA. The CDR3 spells CASSLRDRGGMNTEAFF. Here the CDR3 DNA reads TGTGCCAGCAGCTTAAGGGACAGGGGTGGAATGAACACTGAAGCTTTCTTT. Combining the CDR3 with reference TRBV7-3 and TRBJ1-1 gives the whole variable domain GAGVSQTPSNKVTEKGKYVELRCDPISGHTALYWYRQSLGQGPEFLIYFQGTGAADDSGLPNDRFFAVRPEGSVSTLKIQRTERGDSAVYLCASSLRDRGGMNTEAFFGQGTRLTVV.

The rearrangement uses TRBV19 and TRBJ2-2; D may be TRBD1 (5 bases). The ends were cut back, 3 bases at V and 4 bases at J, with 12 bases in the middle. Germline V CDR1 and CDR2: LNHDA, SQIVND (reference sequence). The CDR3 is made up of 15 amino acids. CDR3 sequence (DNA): TGTGCCAGTAGTATCCCCAGGGATGGCACCGGGGAGCTGTTTTTT. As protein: CASSIPRDGTGELFF.

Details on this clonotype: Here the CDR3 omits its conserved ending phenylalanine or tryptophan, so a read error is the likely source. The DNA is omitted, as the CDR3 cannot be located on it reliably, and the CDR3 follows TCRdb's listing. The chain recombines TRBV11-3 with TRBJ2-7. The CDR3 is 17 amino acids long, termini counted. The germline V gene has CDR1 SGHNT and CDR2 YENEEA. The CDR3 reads CASSLGGRANYGYTFGS.

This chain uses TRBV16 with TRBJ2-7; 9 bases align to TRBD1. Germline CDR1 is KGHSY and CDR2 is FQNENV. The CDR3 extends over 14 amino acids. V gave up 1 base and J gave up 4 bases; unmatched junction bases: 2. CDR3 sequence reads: CASSQLQGAYEQYF. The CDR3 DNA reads TGTGCCAGCAGCCAATTACAGGGGGCGTACGAGCAGTACTTC.

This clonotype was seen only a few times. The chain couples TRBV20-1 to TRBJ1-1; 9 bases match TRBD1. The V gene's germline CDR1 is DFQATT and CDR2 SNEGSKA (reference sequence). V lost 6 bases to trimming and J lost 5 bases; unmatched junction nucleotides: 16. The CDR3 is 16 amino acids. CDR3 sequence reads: CSARDGTGFWGTEAFF. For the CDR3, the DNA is TGCAGTGCCCGCGACGGGACAGGGTTTTGGGGGACTGAAGCTTTCTTT.

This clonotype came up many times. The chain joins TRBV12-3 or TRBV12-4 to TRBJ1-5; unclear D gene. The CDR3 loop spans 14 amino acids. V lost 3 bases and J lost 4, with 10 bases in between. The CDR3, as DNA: TGTGCCAGCAGTTTTTCTGGAGGAAATCAGCCCCAGCATTTT. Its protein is CASSFSGGNQPQHF.

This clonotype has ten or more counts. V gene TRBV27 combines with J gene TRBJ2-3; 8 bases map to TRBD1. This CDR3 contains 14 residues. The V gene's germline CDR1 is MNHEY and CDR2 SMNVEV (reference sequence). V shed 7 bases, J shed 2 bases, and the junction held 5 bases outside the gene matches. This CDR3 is CASTRTGFTDTQYF. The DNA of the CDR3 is TGTGCCAGCACGAGGACAGGGTTCACAGATACGCAGTATTTT.

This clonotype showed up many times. CDR3 sequence (DNA): TGTGCCAGCAGCTTGGAGAAGGGCCAGGGGGCTACCTACGAGCAGTACTTC. Residues: CASSLEKGQGATYEQYF. The chain recombines TRBV5-6 with TRBJ2-7, with 8 nucleotides matching TRBD1. Losses at the gene ends were 0 bases for V and 2 bases for J; bases not matched to a gene: 10. The CDR3 has 17 residues. Germline lookup yields CDR1 SGHDT and CDR2 YYEEEE.

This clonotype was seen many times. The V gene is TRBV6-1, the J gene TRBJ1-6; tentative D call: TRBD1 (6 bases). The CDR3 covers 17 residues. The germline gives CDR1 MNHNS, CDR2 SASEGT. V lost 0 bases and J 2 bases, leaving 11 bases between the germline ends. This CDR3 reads CASSEAGGGTYNSPLHF. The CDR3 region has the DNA TGTGCCAGCAGTGAAGCGGGAGGGGGGACCTATAATTCACCCCTCCACTTT.

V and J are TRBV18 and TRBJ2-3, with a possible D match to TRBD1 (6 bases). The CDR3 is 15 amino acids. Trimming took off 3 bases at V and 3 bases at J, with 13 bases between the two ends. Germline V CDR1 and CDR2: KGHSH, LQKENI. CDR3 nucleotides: TGTGCCAGCTCACCCGCCCAGGGGAAAACAGATACGCAGTATTTT. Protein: CASSPAQGKTDTQYF.

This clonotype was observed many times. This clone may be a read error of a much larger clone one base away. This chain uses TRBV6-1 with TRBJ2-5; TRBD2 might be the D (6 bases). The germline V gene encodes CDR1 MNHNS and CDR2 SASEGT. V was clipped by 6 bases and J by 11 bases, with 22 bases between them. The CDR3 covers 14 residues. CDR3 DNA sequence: TGTGCCAGCAGGATAGCGGCCAACAACAATGAGCAGTACTTC. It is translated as CASRIAANNNEQYF.

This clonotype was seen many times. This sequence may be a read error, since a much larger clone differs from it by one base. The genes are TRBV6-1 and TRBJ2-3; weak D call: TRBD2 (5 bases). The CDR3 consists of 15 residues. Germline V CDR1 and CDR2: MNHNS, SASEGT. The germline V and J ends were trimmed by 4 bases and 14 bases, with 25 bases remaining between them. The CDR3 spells CASSVTGTAPGELYF. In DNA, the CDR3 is TGTGCCAGCAGTGTTACGGGAACGGCCCCCGGGGAGCTGTATTTT.

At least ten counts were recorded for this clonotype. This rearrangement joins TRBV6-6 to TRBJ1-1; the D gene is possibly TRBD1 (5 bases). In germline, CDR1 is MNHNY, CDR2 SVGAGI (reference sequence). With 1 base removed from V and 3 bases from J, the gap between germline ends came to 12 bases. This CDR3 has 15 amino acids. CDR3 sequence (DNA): TGTGCCAGCAGTTACTGGACACAGAGGGACACTGAAGCTTTCTTT. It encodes CASSYWTQRDTEAFF.

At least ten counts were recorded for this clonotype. CDR3 nucleotides: TGTGCCAGCAGCTTAGGAGAGTCCTACGAGCAGTACTTC. It specifies CASSLGESYEQYF. This chain links TRBV5-4 with TRBJ2-7; D is unclear. The CDR3 covers 13 residues. Per the germline V gene, CDR1 is SGHNT and CDR2 is YYREEE (reference sequence). The V end was cut by 2 bases, the J end by 1 base, with 7 bases between.

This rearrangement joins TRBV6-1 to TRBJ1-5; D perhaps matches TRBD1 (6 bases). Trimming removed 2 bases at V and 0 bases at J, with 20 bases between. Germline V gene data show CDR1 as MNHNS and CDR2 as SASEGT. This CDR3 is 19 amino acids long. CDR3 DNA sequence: TGTGCCAGCAGTGAAAAGGGGGGGGGAGGGATCTATAGCAATCAGCCCCAGCATTTT. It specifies CASSEKGGGGIYSNQPQHF.

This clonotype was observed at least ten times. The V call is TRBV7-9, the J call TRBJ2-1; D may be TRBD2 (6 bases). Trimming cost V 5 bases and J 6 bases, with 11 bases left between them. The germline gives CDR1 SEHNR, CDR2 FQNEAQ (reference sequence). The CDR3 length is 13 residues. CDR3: CASSTAGGNEQFF. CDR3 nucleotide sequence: TGTGCCAGCAGCACGGCCGGGGGCAATGAGCAGTTCTTC.

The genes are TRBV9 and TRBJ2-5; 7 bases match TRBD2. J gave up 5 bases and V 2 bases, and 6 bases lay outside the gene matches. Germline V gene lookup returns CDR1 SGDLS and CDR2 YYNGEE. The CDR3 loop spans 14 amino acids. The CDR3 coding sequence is TGTGCCAGCAGCGTGGGGGGGGTACGCGAGACCCAGTACTTC. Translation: CASSVGGVRETQYF.

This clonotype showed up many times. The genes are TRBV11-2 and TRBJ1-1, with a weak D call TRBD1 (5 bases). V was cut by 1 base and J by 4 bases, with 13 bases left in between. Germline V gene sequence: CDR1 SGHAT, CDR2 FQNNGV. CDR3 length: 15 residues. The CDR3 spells CASSLAYGGSTEAFF. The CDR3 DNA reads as TGTGCCAGCAGCTTAGCTTACGGGGGTAGCACTGAAGCTTTCTTT.